One sample yielded the 30 T cell receptor beta chains listed below, sequenced in a study of Graves' ophthalmopathy and Graves' hyperthyroidism. Transcripts of RNA were the source for amplifying TCR beta CDR3 regions. In the first round, RT-PCR was carried out with HTBI primers, and a multiplex PCR formed the second round. TCRdb re-called the multiplex PCR reads through MiXCR, storing one row per CDR3 protein. The sample yields around 340,000 distinct CDR3 sequences, roughly a sixth seen once. What was sequenced was peripheral blood. These TCRs come from an adult man with Graves' ophthalmopathy.

This clonotype was observed many times. The chain carries TRBV2 and TRBJ1-1; D not resolved. V lost 7 bases to trimming and J lost 1 base, with 16 bases between them. The CDR3 extends over 15 amino acids. In germline, CDR1 is SNHLY, CDR2 FYNNEI. In nucleotides, the CDR3 is TGTGCCAGCATCCATAACCGGGAAGCGAACACTGAAGCTTTCTTT. Protein sequence: CASIHNREANTEAFF. The variable domain in full, with the rest retrieved from reference TRBV2 and TRBJ1-1, is EPEVTQTPSHQVTQMGQEVILRCVPISNHLYFYWYRQILGQKVEFLVSFYNNEISEKSEIFDDQFSVERPDGSNFTLKIRSTKLEDSAMYFCASIHNREANTEAFFGQGTRLTVV.

This clonotype was recorded at least ten times. The chain has TRBV27 and TRBJ1-6; D might be TRBD1 (5 bases). Deletions cut 3 bases from V and 10 bases from J, with 22 bases between. Germline assignment: CDR1 MNHEY and CDR2 SMNVEV (reference sequence). This CDR3 region has 17 residues. The CDR3 nucleotides are TGTGCCAGCAGTTTTCGGGCGGACGGGACCTTAAGGTCACCCCTCCACTTT. This codes for CASSFRADGTLRSPLHF.

This clonotype was counted ten times or more. V gene TRBV20-1 combines with J gene TRBJ1-5, with a weak D call TRBD1 (5 bases). CDR3 size: 13 residues. CDR1 and CDR2 (germline): DFQATT, SNEGSKA (reference sequence). The ends were cut back, 3 bases at V and 6 bases at J, with 12 bases in the middle. The CDR3 sequence is CSASVQGGQPQHF. In DNA form, the CDR3 reads TGCAGTGCTAGTGTGCAGGGAGGTCAGCCCCAGCATTTT.

This clonotype was seen a handful of times. The rearrangement joins TRBV11-2 to TRBJ2-5; TRBD1 matches 9 bases. The CDR3 extends over 15 amino acids. V shed 5 bases and J 5 bases; nucleotides not matched to a gene: 9. Germline CDR1 reads SGHAT; CDR2 reads FQNNGV. The CDR3 DNA follows: TGTGCCAGCAGCCGGGGACAGGGTCGTGCCGAGACCCAGTACTTC. Residues: CASSRGQGRAETQYF.

This clonotype was seen repeatedly, ten times or more. This sequence joins TRBV28 and TRBJ1-5; D not resolved. Trimming took off 5 bases at V and 4 bases at J, with 3 bases between the two ends. The V gene's germline CDR1 is MDHEN and CDR2 SYDVKM. The CDR3 has 11 residues. CDR3 sequence (DNA): TGTGCCAGCAGTACAAATCAGCCCCAGCATTTT. Translated: CASSTNQPQHF.

Many counts were recorded for this clonotype. The rearrangement links TRBV12-3 or TRBV12-4 to TRBJ1-5; D uncertain. V dropped 3 bases and J dropped 3 bases, with 12 bases sitting between them. The CDR3 sequence is 15 residues long. The CDR3 nucleotides read TGTGCCAGCAGTTTTGACGGGCAGAACAATCAGCCCCAGCATTTT. Amino acids: CASSFDGQNNQPQHF.

The CDR3 DNA reads TGTGCCAGCAGCGGCGACCAGGGTAGAAAAAACACCGGGGAGCTGTTTTTT. It encodes CASSGDQGRKNTGELFF. J is TRBJ2-2 and V is TRBV9; a weak D match, TRBD1 (5 bases). Per germline, CDR1 SGDLS and CDR2 YYNGEE. The CDR3 has 17 residues. Deletions cut 3 bases from V and 2 bases from J, with 17 bases between. Variable domain in full (rest from reference TRBV9 and TRBJ2-2): DSGVTQTPKHLITATGQRVTLRCSPRSGDLSVYWYQQSLDQGLQFLIQYYNGEERAKGNILERFSAQQFPDLHSELNLSSLELGDSALYFCASSGDQGRKNTGELFFGEGSRLTVL.

This clonotype was detected ten times or more. The gene calls are TRBV30 and TRBJ1-1; D is undetermined. Trimming shortened V by 3 bases and J by 6 bases, and 14 bases separated the two germline ends. Germline CDR1 GTSNPN, CDR2 SVGIG (reference sequence). The CDR3 extends over 13 amino acids. The CDR3: CAWSPVRNAEAFF. Here the CDR3 DNA reads TGTGCCTGGAGCCCGGTGAGAAACGCTGAAGCTTTCTTT.

This clonotype was observed many times. The J gene is TRBJ2-3, the V gene TRBV6-2 or TRBV6-3; D is unresolved. The CDR3 extends over 15 amino acids. V gave up 7 bases and J gave up 0 bases, with 14 bases separating them. CDR1 MNHEY and CDR2 SVGEGT come from the germline V gene. The CDR3 coding sequence is TGTGCCAGCAACCCAACCTACCCGAGCACAGATACGCAGTATTTT. Amino acid sequence: CASNPTYPSTDTQYF.

This clonotype was seen at least ten times. V usage is TRBV28 and J usage is TRBJ1-2, with a tentative D call TRBD1 (6 bases). Germline CDR1 and CDR2: MDHEN and SYDVKM. V gave up 4 bases and J gave up 8 bases, with 17 bases separating them. The CDR3 has 14 amino acids. The CDR3 spells CASSSEQGMRGYTF. The CDR3 DNA is TGTGCCAGCAGTTCGGAACAGGGAATGCGCGGCTACACCTTC.

This clonotype was picked up many times. The chain joins TRBV4-1 to TRBJ1-1; no clear D. With 0 bases removed from V and 0 bases from J, the gap between germline ends came to 8 bases. The CDR3 runs to 15 residues. CDR1 and CDR2 from the germline V gene are MGHRA and YSYEKL. The CDR3 region is CASSQDEAVNTEAFF. DNA of the CDR3: TGCGCCAGCAGCCAAGATGAAGCCGTGAACACTGAAGCTTTCTTT.

This clonotype appeared many times. This rearrangement joins TRBV18 to TRBJ2-7, with D tentatively TRBD1 (5 bases). V was clipped by 3 bases and J by 0 bases, with 9 bases between them. CDR1 is KGHSH, CDR2 LQKENI, per germline. The CDR3 has 14 amino acids. The CDR3 DNA follows: TGTGCCAGCTCACCTGGGGCTTCCTCCTACGAGCAGTACTTC. This sequence encodes CASSPGASSYEQYF.

In regard to this clonotype: A much larger clone sits a single nucleotide away, making a read error possible. The J gene is TRBJ2-7, the V gene TRBV29-1; perhaps D is TRBD1 or TRBD2 (5 bases each). V lost 3 bases to trimming and J lost 1 base, with 16 bases between them. The CDR3 is made up of 15 amino acids. Germline CDR1 reads SQVTM; CDR2 reads ANQGSEA. CDR3 protein: CSVEGVARESYEQYV. Written as DNA, the CDR3 is TGCAGCGTTGAGGGGGTCGCCCGGGAATCCTACGAGCAGTACGTC.

This clonotype showed up many times. The genes are TRBV7-2 and TRBJ1-5; possible D gene TRBD1, 6 bases. V was clipped by 4 bases and J by 7 bases, with 14 bases between them. The germline CDR1 and CDR2 sequences are SGHTA and FQGNSA. CDR3 length: 14 residues. In DNA, the CDR3 is TGTGCCAGCAGCTCGAGGGGGAGAGGGCAGCCCCAGCATTTT. This encodes CASSSRGRGQPQHF.

This clonotype was counted at least ten times. The V and J genes are TRBV29-1 and TRBJ2-2; D call uncertain. The CDR3 extends over 14 amino acids. In germline, CDR1 is SQVTM, CDR2 ANQGSEA. Trimming removed 3 bases at V and 0 bases at J, with 8 bases between. The CDR3 DNA follows: TGCAGCGTTGAGGAATCTGCGAACACCGGGGAGCTGTTTTTT. Translating it yields CSVEESANTGELFF.

This chain connects TRBV6-1 to TRBJ2-2; perhaps TRBD2 as D (5 bases). CDR3 length: 12 residues. With 9 bases removed from V and 8 bases from J, the gap between germline ends came to 13 bases. Germline CDR1 and CDR2: MNHNS and SASEGT. CDR3 bases: TGTGCCAGTTCACAAACGGGGGGGGAGCTGTTTTTT. Translation: CASSQTGGELFF.

The sample holds many counts of this clonotype. V gene TRBV5-1 combines with J gene TRBJ1-2, with 7 bases lining up with TRBD1. There are 14 residues in the CDR3. Germline V gene sequence: CDR1 SGHRS, CDR2 YFSETQ. The ends lost 0 bases at V and 9 bases at J; junction bases unmatched: 8. CDR3 coding DNA: TGCGCCAGCAGCTTGGACAGGGGAGCGGGAAGCTACACCTTC. Translation gives CASSLDRGAGSYTF. Looking up the rest from reference TRBV5-1 and TRBJ1-2 gives the full variable domain: KAGVTQTPRYLIKTRGQQVTLSCSPISGHRSVSWYQQTPGQGLQFLFEYFSETQRNKGNFPGRFSGRQFSNSRSEMNVSTLELGDSALYLCASSLDRGAGSYTFGSGTRLTVV.

This clonotype was detected many times. This chain links TRBV30 with TRBJ1-1, with D hard to call. The V gene lost 2 bases and the J gene lost 6 bases, with 19 bases spanning the gap. In germline, CDR1 is GTSNPN, CDR2 SVGIG (reference sequence). The CDR3 is made up of 15 amino acids. The CDR3 DNA follows: TGTGCCTGGAGTTGGGTGAGTTCCGGAGCGGCTGAAGCTTTCTTT. Amino acids: CAWSWVSSGAAEAFF.

This clonotype was detected ten times or more. CDR3 bases: TGTGCCACCAGTGATTTGGGGGAGACCCAGTACTTC. Protein: CATSDLGETQYF. The V and J genes are TRBV24-1 and TRBJ2-5; D unclear. V lost 0 bases and J 5 bases, leaving 3 bases between the germline ends. Per the germline V gene, CDR1 is KGHDR and CDR2 is SFDVKD. This CDR3 comprises 12 residues.

This clonotype was counted ten times or more. The rearrangement uses TRBV5-5 and TRBJ2-7, with D possibly matching TRBD1 (5 bases). The CDR3 contains 14 residues. Germline V gives CDR1 SGHKS, CDR2 YYEKEE (reference sequence). Between the trimmed V and J ends, which lost 4 bases and 7 bases, there was a span of 18 bases. CDR3 sequence (DNA): TGTGCCAGCAGCCAGGGTCTTTTTCAGAGTGAGCAGTACTTC. Amino acids: CASSQGLFQSEQYF.

In its sample, this clonotype was seen many times. The V and J genes are TRBV20-1 and TRBJ2-7; D call uncertain. V was clipped by 3 bases and J by 3 bases, with 12 bases between them. The CDR3 contains 13 residues. Germline V lookup: CDR1 DFQATT, CDR2 SNEGSKA (reference sequence). CDR3 coding DNA: TGCAGTGCTAGTTGGGAACGGAACTACGAGCAGTACTTC. It is translated as CSASWERNYEQYF.

There are many counts of this clonotype. The J gene is TRBJ2-5, the V gene TRBV12-3 or TRBV12-4, with 9 positions matching TRBD1. The CDR3 runs 15 residues. Trimming removed 7 bases from V and 5 bases from J; junction bases left unmatched: 11. Here the CDR3 DNA reads TGTGCCAGCACCCCGGGACAGGGAATCCGGGAGACCCAGTACTTC. Protein product: CASTPGQGIRETQYF.

This clonotype was counted between two and nine times. This clone may be a read error of a much larger clone one base away. The J gene is TRBJ2-4, the V gene TRBV6-1; no clear D. The CDR3 is made up of 15 amino acids. With 4 bases removed from V and 5 bases from J, the gap between germline ends came to 15 bases. CDR1 MNHNS and CDR2 SASEGT come from the germline V gene. CDR3 nucleotide sequence: TGTGCCAGCAGTGTGGCACGGATTTACGAAAACATTCAGTACTTC. Encoded protein: CASSVARIYENIQYF.

Many counts were recorded for this clonotype. The V call is TRBV6-6, the J call TRBJ2-7; D might be TRBD2 (6 bases). Trimming removed 2 bases from V and 5 bases from J, with 25 bases in between. The CDR3 is made up of 18 amino acids. Germline loops: CDR1 MNHNY, CDR2 SVGAGI (reference sequence). CDR3 loop: CASSYISGSGALVDEQYF. CDR3 sequence (DNA): TGTGCCAGCAGTTACATAAGCGGGTCGGGAGCCCTAGTCGACGAGCAGTACTTC.

With regard to this clonotype: A read error is possible here, since a much larger clone lies one base away. V gene TRBV7-8 combines with J gene TRBJ2-7; the D is unclear. CDR1 is SGHVS, CDR2 FQNEAQ, per germline. V lost 7 bases and J lost 0, with 7 bases in between. The CDR3 is 12 amino acids. CDR3 nucleotides: TGTGCCAGCATCCCACACTCCTACGAGCAGTACTTC. Translated, it gives CASIPHSYEQYF.

This clonotype was seen ten or more times. The junction does not match germline at one end; this may be a read error. This chain links TRBV12-3 or TRBV12-4 with TRBJ2-7; TRBD1 might be the D (8 bases). There are 14 residues in the CDR3. The CDR3, as DNA: TGTGCCAGCAGTATAGCACAGGGGGGGTACGAGCAGTACTTC. The encoded protein is CASSIAQGGYEQYF.

This clonotype showed up many times. J is TRBJ1-6 and V is TRBV7-9; D remains ambiguous. Germline CDR1 SEHNR, CDR2 FQNEAQ (reference sequence). CDR3 size: 16 residues. Trimming cost V 0 bases and J 8 bases, with 14 bases left between them. The CDR3 here is CASSLATAGLDSPLHF. As DNA, the CDR3 is TGTGCCAGCAGCTTAGCCACAGCCGGGTTGGATTCACCCCTCCACTTT.

Concerning this clonotype: A much more abundant neighbour one base away suggests this may be a read error. This rearrangement joins TRBV6-5 to TRBJ1-5, with TRBD1 as a possible D gene (5 bases). The germline V gene has CDR1 MNHEY and CDR2 SVGAGI. The CDR3 contains 13 residues. V was clipped by 4 bases and J by 5 bases, with 9 bases between them. DNA of the CDR3: TGTGCCAGCAGTTGCGGACACCATCAGCCCCAGCATTTT. Translated: CASSCGHHQPQHF.

This clonotype was detected ten times or more. CDR3 nucleotide sequence: TGTGCCAGCAGTTCCGACATTCCCGGCCAGCCCCAGCATTTT. It is translated as CASSSDIPGQPQHF. V usage is TRBV27 and J usage is TRBJ1-5; D remains ambiguous. The V end lost 4 bases, the J end lost 7 bases, and 14 bases lay between the germline ends. This CDR3 spans 14 amino acids. Germline V gene lookup returns CDR1 MNHEY and CDR2 SMNVEV (reference sequence).

The V and J genes are TRBV27 and TRBJ2-5; perhaps TRBD1 as D (5 bases). V lost 0 bases and J lost 5, with 13 bases in between. Looked up from germline, CDR1 is MNHEY and CDR2 is SMNVEV (reference sequence). The CDR3 sequence is 15 residues long. CDR3 bases: TGTGCCAGCAGTTTATCATGGACACGAGAGGAGACCCAGTACTTC. Translating it yields CASSLSWTREETQYF.